The 8 T cell receptor beta chains reported below all come from one sample, sequenced in a study of T cell changes during pregnancy in multiple sclerosis. Profiling relied on immunoSEQ multiplex PCR, and the TCRdb table lists in-frame clones only, not all of them. The profile covers around 40,000 clones, with approximately 89% appearing a single time and roughly 1.2% taken by the ten largest. This sample comprised CD4+ T cells from peripheral blood mononuclear cells, obtained in the first trimester of pregnancy. All receptors derive from a female donor with multiple sclerosis, enrolled in a pregnancy study.

The gene calls are TRBV25-1 and TRBJ2-2; the match to TRBD1 covers 11 bases. The CDR3 runs to 15 residues. The germline V gene encodes CDR1 MGHDK and CDR2 SYGVNS. V trimming: 4 bases; J trimming: 8 bases; junction bases outside the gene matches: 6. CDR3 amino acids: CASSGTGGLGGELFF. The CDR3 DNA follows: TGTGCCAGCAGTGGGACAGGGGGCCTGGGGGGGGAGCTGTTTTTT.

This chain links TRBV19 with TRBJ2-7, with TRBD1 matching over 11 bases. The CDR3 has 14 amino acids. Germline CDR1 is LNHDA and CDR2 is SQIVND (reference sequence). V shed 4 bases and J 7 bases; nucleotides not matched to a gene: 6. This CDR3 is CASSTSGQGGEQYF. The CDR3 DNA sequence: TGTGCCAGTAGTACATCGGGACAGGGGGGAGAGCAGTACTTC.

J is TRBJ1-5 and V is TRBV30, with D possibly matching TRBD1 (5 bases). The germline V gene encodes CDR1 GTSNPN and CDR2 SVGIG (reference sequence). Trimming removed 1 base at V and 7 bases at J, with 14 bases between. The CDR3 has 14 residues. The CDR3 coding sequence is TGTGCCTGGAGTGAGAGGTGGGGGGGGCAGCCCCAGCATTTT. Translating it yields CAWSERWGGQPQHF.

This clone was seen only once. The J gene is TRBJ2-1, the V gene TRBV10-1, with 7 bases identical to TRBD1. The CDR3 length is 15 residues. In germline, CDR1 is WNHNN, CDR2 SYGVQD (reference sequence). Unmatched junction bases numbered 11, after V lost 5 bases and J lost 7 bases. This chain's CDR3 is CASSISRQGFNEQFF. Written as DNA, the CDR3 is TGCGCCAGCAGTATCTCGAGACAGGGCTTTAATGAGCAGTTCTTC.

The chain uses TRBV5-1 and TRBJ1-1; no firm D call. Deletions cut 0 bases from V and 4 bases from J, with 4 bases between. CDR3 length equals 12 residues. The germline gives CDR1 SGHRS, CDR2 YFSETQ. CDR3 in DNA: TGCGCCAGCAGCTTGGACGGCACTGAAGCTTTCTTT. Its protein product is CASSLDGTEAFF.

The chain uses TRBV11-2 and TRBJ2-4; TRBD2 matches 16 bases. V lost 5 bases, J lost 4 bases, and 2 bases stayed unmatched. In germline, CDR1 is SGHAT, CDR2 FQNNGV. The CDR3 contains 16 residues. The CDR3 reads CASSQGLAGGKNIQYF. DNA for the CDR3: TGTGCCAGCAGCCAGGGACTAGCGGGAGGGAAAAACATTCAGTACTTC.

The sample holds one count of this clone. V usage is TRBV27 and J usage is TRBJ2-7, with 8 nucleotides matching TRBD1. Trimming cost V 7 bases and J 1 base; bases outside gene matches: 6. The CDR3 runs to 14 residues. Per germline, CDR1 MNHEY and CDR2 SMNVEV (reference sequence). CDR3 sequence: CASTLGTGSYEQYF. Here the CDR3 DNA reads TGTGCCAGCACCCTTGGGACAGGATCCTACGAGCAGTACTTC.

The rearrangement joins TRBV13 to TRBJ1-1; unclear D gene. Germline values: CDR1 PRHDT, CDR2 FYEKMQ (reference sequence). The germline V and J ends were trimmed by 3 bases and 1 base, with 6 bases remaining between them. This CDR3 is built from 13 residues. CDR3 sequence: CASSFLENTEAFF. The CDR3 nucleotides are TGTGCCAGCAGCTTTTTAGAGAACACTGAAGCTTTCTTT.